The 14 T cell receptor beta chains listed next were all sequenced from one sample in a study of cytomegalovirus exposure and HLA in healthy donors. The PCR made use of 60 Vbeta and 13 Jbeta primers. This table comes from immunoSEQ multiplex PCR, and its TCRdb copy is limited to in-frame clones, with some not included. The top ten clones hold 2.5% to 3.5% of a sample with some 120,000 clones, around a tenth of them seen once. Material: PBMCs. The receptors here all came from a man aged 30 to 39 in good health and CMV-seronegative.

This clone has more than one count but fewer than ten. The chain combines TRBV30 with TRBJ1-5, with TRBD1 as a possible D gene (5 bases). Looked up from germline, CDR1 is GTSNPN and CDR2 is SVGIG (reference sequence). The CDR3 has 14 amino acids. Deletions cut 1 base from V and 3 bases from J, with 10 bases between. The CDR3 sequence: CAWSAGHLNQPQHF. The DNA for the CDR3 is TGTGCCTGGAGTGCAGGACATCTCAATCAGCCCCAGCATTTT.

This clone was observed a few times. This sequence joins TRBV2 and TRBJ1-4, with 7 nucleotides matching TRBD1. After removal of 8 bases from V and 5 bases from J, the junction contained 11 bases not matched to a gene. The length of the CDR3 is 15 residues. CDR1 SNHLY and CDR2 FYNNEI come from the germline V gene. The chain's CDR3 is CASSTSQGENEKLFF. In nucleotides, the CDR3 is TGTGCCAGCTCCACCAGTCAGGGGGAAAATGAAAAACTGTTTTTT.

This clone was counted between two and nine times. The rearrangement uses TRBV5-1 and TRBJ1-1; D unresolved. The CDR3 contains 14 residues. V was pared by 4 bases and J by 8 bases, with 18 bases between. The germline CDR1 and CDR2 sequences are SGHRS and YFSETQ. CDR3 in amino acids: CASSHESGEREAFF. The CDR3 bases are TGCGCCAGCAGCCATGAGTCCGGGGAACGGGAAGCTTTCTTT. The entire variable domain, with the rest obtained from reference TRBV5-1 and TRBJ1-1, is as follows: KAGVTQTPRYLIKTRGQQVTLSCSPISGHRSVSWYQQTPGQGLQFLFEYFSETQRNKGNFPGRFSGRQFSNSRSEMNVSTLELGDSALYLCASSHESGEREAFFGQGTRLTVV.

V and J are TRBV9 and TRBJ2-5, with unresolved D. CDR1 and CDR2 from the germline V gene are SGDLS and YYNGEE. The V end lost 0 bases, the J end lost 2 bases, and 5 bases lay between the germline ends. The length of the CDR3 is 13 residues. This CDR3 is CASSVVPQETQYF. Here the CDR3 DNA reads TGTGCCAGCAGCGTAGTCCCTCAAGAGACCCAGTACTTC.

This clone was detected a few times. The rearrangement uses TRBV30 and TRBJ2-3; 7 bases align to TRBD2. This CDR3 has 13 residues. The germline V gene encodes CDR1 GTSNPN and CDR2 SVGIG (reference sequence). Unmatched junction bases numbered 4, after V lost 3 bases and J lost 4 bases. Here the CDR3 DNA reads TGTGCCTGGAGACGGGGGGTACCAGATACGCAGTATTTT. Its translation is CAWRRGVPDTQYF.

This clone was seen a few times. The chain uses TRBV10-2 and TRBJ1-5; a possible D gene is TRBD1 (5 bases). The CDR3 has 15 residues. Looked up from germline, CDR1 is WSHSY and CDR2 is SAAADI. V was shortened by 7 bases and J by 0 bases, with 13 bases between the two germline ends. CDR3 DNA sequence: TGCGCCAGCAAATCGACAGCTAATAGCAATCAGCCCCAGCATTTT. Translation gives CASKSTANSNQPQHF.

The sample holds a few counts of this clone. The chain recombines TRBV15 with TRBJ1-1; maybe TRBD1 (6 bases). CDR3 length: 15 amino acids. CDR1 and CDR2 (germline): LNHNV, YYDKDF (reference sequence). V was clipped by 3 bases and J by 1 base, with 12 bases between them. This chain's CDR3 is CATSRWDTSNTEAFF. CDR3 in DNA: TGTGCCACCAGCAGGTGGGACACTTCGAACACTGAAGCTTTCTTT.

This clone was recorded a few times. The chain couples TRBV29-1 to TRBJ2-7; a possible D gene is TRBD1 (5 bases). Germline V gives CDR1 SQVTM, CDR2 ANQGSEA. The CDR3 consists of 13 residues. Trimming stripped 3 bases from V and 0 bases from J, with 9 bases between. This chain's CDR3 is CSVEDDSSYEQYF. The CDR3 nucleotides read TGCAGCGTTGAGGACGACAGCTCCTACGAGCAGTACTTC.

The rearrangement links TRBV11-2 to TRBJ2-3, with a tentative D call TRBD1 (5 bases). Deletions cut 1 base from V and 4 bases from J, with 6 bases between. Germline lookup yields CDR1 SGHAT and CDR2 FQNNGV. The CDR3 is 13 amino acids. In DNA form, the CDR3 reads TGTGCCAGCAGCTTAGGACAGTCAGATACGCAGTATTTT. It yields the protein CASSLGQSDTQYF.

This clone was picked up a small number of times. The CDR3 DNA reads TGTGCCAGCAGCTTAGACGGGGGGCCAGATACGCAGTATTTT. This sequence encodes CASSLDGGPDTQYF. The V gene is TRBV7-6, the J gene TRBJ2-3; a weak D match, TRBD2 (7 bases). Per germline, CDR1 SGHVS and CDR2 FNYEAQ. The CDR3 is 14 amino acids. Trimming took off 1 base at V and 4 bases at J, with 9 bases between the two ends.

A few counts support this clone. The V call is TRBV30, the J call TRBJ1-1; D gene ambiguous. Trimming stripped 0 bases from V and 0 bases from J, with 8 bases between. This CDR3 region has 14 residues. Germline-derived CDR1 and CDR2 are GTSNPN and SVGIG (reference sequence). In DNA form, the CDR3 reads TGTGCCTGGAGTGTTCAGGCACTGAACACTGAAGCTTTCTTT. Amino acid sequence: CAWSVQALNTEAFF.

V is TRBV28 and J is TRBJ1-4, with D perhaps matching TRBD1 (5 bases). The CDR3 extends over 16 amino acids. The germline CDR1 and CDR2 sequences are MDHEN and SYDVKM. Trimming stripped 5 bases from V and 8 bases from J, with 21 bases between. The CDR3 DNA is TGTGCCAGCAGTGTGGAGTCTCTACGGGCAGGGGAAAAACTGTTTTTT. This gives the protein CASSVESLRAGEKLFF.

There are a few counts of this clone. This is likely a read error, given that the CDR3 carries no conserved phenylalanine or tryptophan at its end. It is unclear where the CDR3 begins or ends on the DNA, so no DNA is shown, and the CDR3 is as TCRdb lists it. The CDR3 protein is CAWRQGNLYELYL. The rearrangement joins TRBV30 to TRBJ2-7; the table's D call TRBD1 went unverified against the DNA. Germline assignment: CDR1 GTSNPN and CDR2 SVGIG (reference sequence). A total of 13 residues make up the CDR3, ends included.

The genes are TRBV9 and TRBJ2-2; a possible D gene is TRBD2 (6 bases). Trimming left V 3 bases short and J 1 base short, with 13 bases between. CDR3 length: 16 amino acids. Germline V gene data show CDR1 as SGDLS and CDR2 as YYNGEE. The CDR3 is CASSALWGGNTGELFF. The CDR3 DNA sequence: TGTGCCAGCAGCGCCCTTTGGGGAGGGAACACCGGGGAGCTGTTTTTT. Looking up the rest from reference TRBV9 and TRBJ2-2 gives the full variable domain: DSGVTQTPKHLITATGQRVTLRCSPRSGDLSVYWYQQSLDQGLQFLIQYYNGEERAKGNILERFSAQQFPDLHSELNLSSLELGDSALYFCASSALWGGNTGELFFGEGSRLTVL.